This TCR beta chain emerged from a study of shared clonotypes between healthy human individuals. At the level of the study: CD4 naive cells filled three plates per donor, CD4 memory three, CD8 naive two and CD8 memory one.

The V gene lost 0 bases and the J gene lost 6 bases, with 12 bases spanning the gap. Germline V lookup: CDR1 KGHSH, CDR2 LQKENI. CDR3 length: 15 amino acids. Deep level was the assay's run setting. This table comes from immunoSEQ multiplex PCR, and its TCRdb copy is limited to in-frame clones, with some not included. The table shows over 1.4 million clones, with 95% to 97% occurring only once. Naive CD45RA+ and memory CD45RA-negative subsets were split from CD4+ cells. This chain links TRBV18 with TRBJ2-1; D unresolved. The sequencing sample was made of naive CD4+ T cells sorted from blood. This sample's subset: CD45RA+ positively selected. The receptor was isolated from a man aged 30 to 39 in good health. In DNA form, the CDR3 reads TGTGCCAGCTCACCACCTCCTACTATCGCCAATGAGCAGTTCTTC. It codes for CASSPPPTIANEQFF.